The 23 T cell receptor beta chains below all came from one sample that was sequenced in a study of cytomegalovirus exposure and HLA in healthy donors. The PCR employed 60 Vbeta primers together with 13 Jbeta primers. Sequenced by immunoSEQ multiplex PCR; TCRdb stores in-frame clones only, minus some. The data show 120,000 to 150,000 clones, approximately 80% seen once. Sequenced sample: PBMCs. These receptors were obtained from a male donor in good health and CMV-seronegative.

This clone was detected once. The chain combines TRBV13 with TRBJ2-1, with 7 bases fitting TRBD1. This CDR3 region has 13 residues. V gave up 5 bases and J gave up 6 bases; unmatched junction bases: 4. Per germline, CDR1 PRHDT and CDR2 FYEKMQ (reference sequence). As DNA, the CDR3 is TGTGCCAGCAGCCCTGACAGGGCCAATGAGCAGTTCTTC. It encodes CASSPDRANEQFF.

The chain recombines TRBV4-3 with TRBJ1-1; TRBD1 matches 8 bases. CDR3 length: 16 amino acids. Germline V gene sequence: CDR1 LGHNA, CDR2 YSLEER. The V and J ends lost 0 bases and 11 bases, in that order; junction bases with no gene match: 14. CDR3 bases: TGCGCCAGCAGCCAAGATTCGTGGCAGGGGGCCAGTGTGGCTTTCTTT. Translating it yields CASSQDSWQGASVAFF.

This sequence joins TRBV7-2 and TRBJ2-7, with 10 bases lining up with TRBD2. There are 14 residues in the CDR3. The V gene's germline CDR1 is SGHTA and CDR2 FQGNSA. V was clipped by 5 bases and J by 3 bases; unmatched bases: 4. The CDR3 protein is CASSLLAGLYEQYF. The CDR3 DNA follows: TGTGCCAGCAGCCTACTAGCGGGGCTCTACGAGCAGTACTTC.

This chain joins TRBV28 and TRBJ2-7, with D possibly TRBD2 on 6 matching bases. The CDR3 length is 16 residues. The V end was cut by 3 bases, the J end by 0 bases, with 15 bases between. Germline CDR1 is MDHEN and CDR2 is SYDVKM. The CDR3 DNA is TGTGCCAGCAGTTTGTTCCTCGCGGGGATCTCCTACGAGCAGTACTTC. It codes for CASSLFLAGISYEQYF.

This chain joins TRBV7-2 and TRBJ1-2; 9 bases agree with TRBD1. V lost 5 bases and J lost 8; bases outside the gene matches: 15. Per the germline V gene, CDR1 is SGHTA and CDR2 is FQGNSA. The CDR3 extends over 16 amino acids. The CDR3 DNA follows: TGTGCCAGCAGCGCCCCCCCTGGACAGGGGCACAAGGGCTACACCTTC. This gives the protein CASSAPPGQGHKGYTF.

The rearrangement uses TRBV6-1 and TRBJ2-4, with no clear D. Trimming pared 7 bases from V and 10 bases from J, leaving 14 bases between. CDR3 size: 12 residues. Germline CDR1 and CDR2: MNHNS and SASEGT. CDR3 loop: CASNEAPVIQYF. CDR3 nucleotide sequence: TGTGCCAGCAACGAGGCTCCGGTTATTCAGTACTTC.

The chain combines TRBV19 with TRBJ2-1; 9 nucleotides agree with TRBD2. After removal of 7 bases from V and 2 bases from J, the junction contained 6 bases not matched to a gene. The V gene's germline CDR1 is LNHDA and CDR2 SQIVND (reference sequence). The CDR3 is 15 amino acids. The CDR3 region has the DNA TGTGCCAGTACGGCTAGCGGGGCTACCTACAATGAGCAGTTCTTC. This codes for CASTASGATYNEQFF.

V is TRBV7-2 and J is TRBJ2-7; 9 bases fit TRBD1. CDR3 length: 14 amino acids. The germline gives CDR1 SGHTA, CDR2 FQGNSA. The V gene end was trimmed by 3 bases and the J gene end by 3 bases; junction bases not matched to a gene: 3. In nucleotides, the CDR3 is TGTGCCAGCAGCTTTCACAGGGGGCTCTACGAGCAGTACTTC. This translates into CASSFHRGLYEQYF.

The CDR3 sequence is CASSQDFKGRDAFF. In nucleotides, the CDR3 is TGCGCCAGCAGCCAAGATTTTAAGGGGCGAGATGCTTTCTTT. This chain joins TRBV4-3 and TRBJ1-1; D possibly corresponds to TRBD1 (5 bases). Germline V gives CDR1 LGHNA, CDR2 YSLEER. The CDR3 is 14 amino acids. The V gene lost 0 bases and the J gene lost 11 bases, with 16 bases spanning the gap.

This clone is a singleton in its sample. The CDR3 coding sequence is TGTGCCAGCAGCTCGACAGGATTCCCTAACAATGAGCAGTTCTTC. It yields the protein CASSSTGFPNNEQFF. This rearrangement joins TRBV9 to TRBJ2-1; a weak D match, TRBD1 (6 bases). Trimming left V 4 bases short and J 5 bases short, with 16 bases between. The CDR3 spans 15 residues. Germline V gives CDR1 SGDLS, CDR2 YYNGEE. Based on the CDR3 plus reference TRBV9 and TRBJ2-1, the full variable domain is DSGVTQTPKHLITATGQRVTLRCSPRSGDLSVYWYQQSLDQGLQFLIQYYNGEERAKGNILERFSAQQFPDLHSELNLSSLELGDSALYFCASSSTGFPNNEQFFGPGTRLTVL.

This clone is a singleton in its sample. The DNA of the CDR3 is TGTGCCAGCAGCCAAGCCGCGCGGGTTAGCAATCAGCCCCAGCATTTT. It yields the protein CASSQAARVSNQPQHF. The chain recombines TRBV4-2 with TRBJ1-5; D is unclear. Germline V gene data show CDR1 as LGHNA and CDR2 as YNFKEQ. Trimming pared 1 base from V and 0 bases from J, leaving 10 bases between. CDR3 length: 16 amino acids.

The chain has TRBV2 and TRBJ2-3; a weak D match, TRBD1 (6 bases). The CDR3 is 15 amino acids. Trimming shortened V by 5 bases and J by 0 bases, and 12 bases separated the two germline ends. Germline V gene lookup returns CDR1 SNHLY and CDR2 FYNNEI. The CDR3, as DNA: TGTGCCAGCAGTCCGGGACACTTTAGCACAGATACGCAGTATTTT. Amino acids: CASSPGHFSTDTQYF. Full variable domain (missing parts from reference TRBV2 and TRBJ2-3): EPEVTQTPSHQVTQMGQEVILRCVPISNHLYFYWYRQILGQKVEFLVSFYNNEISEKSEIFDDQFSVERPDGSNFTLKIRSTKLEDSAMYFCASSPGHFSTDTQYFGPGTRLTVL.

With regard to this clone: Other nucleotide sequences in the sample specify the same CDR3. V is TRBV5-4 and J is TRBJ2-7; the match to TRBD1 covers 7 bases. J gave up 3 bases and V 2 bases, and 5 bases lay outside the gene matches. CDR3 length equals 14 residues. Germline values: CDR1 SGHNT, CDR2 YYREEE (reference sequence). The CDR3 coding sequence is TGTGCCAGCAGCTTCACGACAGGGAGCTACGAGCAGTACTTC. This translates into CASSFTTGSYEQYF.

V and J are TRBV6-5 and TRBJ1-2, with D possibly matching TRBD1 (5 bases). V shed 0 bases and J shed 2 bases, with 7 bases lying between them. The CDR3 has 14 amino acids. Germline CDR1 MNHEY, CDR2 SVGAGI. The CDR3 spells CASSYSAGNYGYTF. The CDR3 nucleotides are TGTGCCAGCAGTTACTCGGCAGGGAACTATGGCTACACCTTC.

The CDR3 nucleotides are TGTGCCAGCAGTTTATCAAAAGCGGGAGTAGAGACCCAGTACTTC. This sequence encodes CASSLSKAGVETQYF. The chain couples TRBV28 to TRBJ2-5, with 8 bases lining up with TRBD2. This CDR3 has 15 residues. The V gene's germline CDR1 is MDHEN and CDR2 SYDVKM. Trimming took 1 base from V and 4 from J; bases not matched to a gene: 5.

The count of this clone is one. This chain links TRBV5-1 with TRBJ1-4, with 10 bases that match TRBD1. With 4 bases clipped from V and 8 bases from J, the junction kept 5 bases outside the gene matches. The CDR3 consists of 14 residues. Germline V gene lookup returns CDR1 SGHRS and CDR2 YFSETQ. The CDR3 loop reads CASSTGQGPEKLFF. The CDR3, as DNA: TGCGCCAGCAGCACGGGACAGGGGCCCGAAAAACTGTTTTTT. The complete variable domain, with remaining parts taken from reference TRBV5-1 and TRBJ1-4, reads KAGVTQTPRYLIKTRGQQVTLSCSPISGHRSVSWYQQTPGQGLQFLFEYFSETQRNKGNFPGRFSGRQFSNSRSEMNVSTLELGDSALYLCASSTGQGPEKLFFGSGTQLSVL.

J is TRBJ1-5 and V is TRBV2; weak D call: TRBD1 (6 bases). The ends were cut back, 6 bases at V and 4 bases at J, with 16 bases in the middle. CDR1 is SNHLY, CDR2 FYNNEI, per germline. The CDR3 has 15 amino acids. Here the CDR3 DNA reads TGTGCCAGCAGAAGAGGGACAACCTATAATCAGCCCCAGCATTTT. It specifies CASRRGTTYNQPQHF. Based on the CDR3 plus reference TRBV2 and TRBJ1-5, the full variable domain is EPEVTQTPSHQVTQMGQEVILRCVPISNHLYFYWYRQILGQKVEFLVSFYNNEISEKSEIFDDQFSVERPDGSNFTLKIRSTKLEDSAMYFCASRRGTTYNQPQHFGDGTRLSIL.

CDR3 DNA: TGTGCCAGCTCACCCAGCGGGGCGGCAGATACGCAGTATTTT. Encoded protein: CASSPSGAADTQYF. V gene TRBV18 combines with J gene TRBJ2-3, with 7 bases lining up with TRBD2. V gave up 3 bases and J gave up 4 bases; unmatched junction bases: 4. The CDR3 runs to 14 residues. The germline gives CDR1 KGHSH, CDR2 LQKENI.

V is TRBV19 and J is TRBJ2-1, with a possible D match to TRBD2 (5 bases). The CDR3 runs 15 residues. V was cut by 1 base and J by 5 bases, with 12 bases left in between. CDR1 is LNHDA, CDR2 SQIVND, per germline (reference sequence). CDR3 sequence (DNA): TGTGCCAGTAGTATAGGCCTAGCTGCCAACAATGAGCAGTTCTTC. Translated, it gives CASSIGLAANNEQFF. The entire variable domain, with the rest obtained from reference TRBV19 and TRBJ2-1, is as follows: DGGITQSPKYLFRKEGQNVTLSCEQNLNHDAMYWYRQDPGQGLRLIYYSQIVNDFQKGDIAEGYSVSREKKESFPLTVTSAQKNPTAFYLCASSIGLAANNEQFFGPGTRLTVL.

The V call is TRBV6-5, the J call TRBJ2-1, with D possibly being TRBD2 (6 bases). V lost 1 base to trimming and J lost 4 bases, with 14 bases between them. Germline V gene lookup returns CDR1 MNHEY and CDR2 SVGAGI. This CDR3 region has 16 residues. The DNA for the CDR3 is TGTGCCAGCAGTTACTTCGGCGGGGCCCTTTACAATGAGCAGTTCTTC. As protein: CASSYFGGALYNEQFF.

The V and J genes are TRBV6-1 and TRBJ2-2; 9 bases align to TRBD2. Trimming cost V 3 bases and J 0 bases; bases outside gene matches: 11. The germline CDR1 and CDR2 sequences are MNHNS and SASEGT. This CDR3 comprises 19 residues. The CDR3 bases are TGTGCCAGCAGTGATTTCTGGGCGGGAGGGCCCTCGAACACCGGGGAGCTGTTTTTT. Translation gives CASSDFWAGGPSNTGELFF.

The sample holds one count of this clone. The V call is TRBV5-1, the J call TRBJ2-7; 8 bases fit TRBD1. The germline CDR1 and CDR2 sequences are SGHRS and YFSETQ. There are 14 residues in the CDR3. J was trimmed by 2 bases and V by 5 bases; bases with no gene match: 6. CDR3 sequence reads: CASRPRGRAYEQYF. The CDR3 coding sequence is TGCGCCAGCAGGCCCAGGGGGCGGGCCTACGAGCAGTACTTC.

V and J are TRBV18 and TRBJ2-7; D is ambiguous. V lost 5 bases and J lost 7, with 9 bases in between. This CDR3 is built from 11 residues. Per the germline V gene, CDR1 is KGHSH and CDR2 is LQKENI. CDR3 in amino acids: CASSATGEQYF. The CDR3 region has the DNA TGTGCCAGCTCAGCGACCGGGGAGCAGTACTTC.